This TCR beta chain was captured in a study of human T cells and chemical hapten exposure. Findings of the study overall: Significantly greater numbers of large CDR3 similarity clusters came from expanded TCRs than from controls. The presence of alopecia in the donors means their immune response may differ from healthy people's.

This clonotype was seen ten or more times. What it binds is not known. This CDR3 spans 14 amino acids. From germline, CDR1 is MNHEY and CDR2 SVGEGT. V gave up 8 bases and J gave up 12 bases; unmatched junction bases: 16. The time point was: patch test 2, 6 weeks after DPC sensitization. This sample's treatment: therapeutic diphenylcyclopropenone sensitization with weekly scalp DPC. TCRdb fed the RACE reads into MiXCR, producing one record per CDR3 protein. The sample lists about 100,000 distinct CDR3 sequences, roughly 10% occurring once. V usage is TRBV6-2 or TRBV6-3 and J usage is TRBJ2-1; TRBD2 matches at 7 bases. This clonotype was sampled from a woman aged 40-49 years with alopecia areata. Some clones in this sample may be carry-over from other donors' samples. The sample consisted of whole blood, taken in connection with sensitization to the hapten diphenylcyclopropenone (DPC). The DNA for the CDR3 is TGTGCCAGCGGACGGGGGGACTTGTTTAGTGGGCAGTTCTTC. Its protein product is CASGRGDLFSGQFF.